Below, one T cell receptor beta chain is given with its context. Trimming left V 8 bases short and J 0 bases short, with 10 bases between. This CDR3 has 13 amino acids. Looked up from germline, CDR1 is LNHDA and CDR2 is SQIVND (reference sequence). The data stem from a study of T cell changes during pregnancy in multiple sclerosis. Only in-frame clones appear in the TCRdb table, and some are missing; sequencing was by immunoSEQ multiplex PCR. The table includes fewer than 85,000 clones, 80% to 95% detected once. Specimen: peripheral blood, collected in the first trimester of pregnancy. The sequence was collected from a female donor in good health, enrolled as a control in a pregnancy study. This chain connects TRBV19 to TRBJ1-1; TRBD1 is a possible D gene (6 bases). The CDR3 region has the DNA TGTGCCAGTCTTAACAGGGTGAACACTGAAGCTTTCTTT. Amino acids: CASLNRVNTEAFF.